This TCR beta chain was captured by sequencing in a study of blood T cell repertoires in COVID-19 (dated by TCRdb to about 2020). Regarding the study in general: Samples covering the acute and convalescent phases of COVID-19 were provided by collaborators in the United States, Italy and Spain. A freely available public database, intended as a resource for researchers studying the immune response to SARS-CoV-2, is where the repertoires were released. Subjects who had been exposed to COVID-19, were actively infected with it, or had recovered from it provided the deeply sampled blood TCRbeta repertoires that made up the dataset. The samples were drawn from two sources: the first 160 participants of the ongoing ImmuneRACE study, and over 950 subjects contributed by 6 global collaborators. The sample metadata nearly always contained a de-identified subject ID, COVID-19 status, age in years and sex. The material from the prospective study consisted of cDNA or gDNA derived from T cells, B-cell-depleted T cells, or PBMCs. HLA class I and class II types, where available, came from metadata supplied by the sample provider rather than from assay-based typing.

The germline V gene encodes CDR1 SGHTA and CDR2 FQGNSA. The CDR3 numbers 16 residues from cysteine through phenylalanine. CDR3 DNA is the only sequence kept; it has 48 bases, read in frame from the first base. V loses 5 bases at its end and J loses 4 bases; junction bases beyond the gene matches: 10. General study outcomes and caveats: Clinical and demographic metadata were provided uncurated, with the amount varying by source and participant.

Each collaborating institution followed its own protocols to collect whole blood in K2EDTA tubes. For TCRbeta analysis, collaborators shipped samples in one of three forms: frozen whole blood, isolated PBMCs, or DNA extracted from either of those sample types. TCRbeta CDR3 regions were amplified from genomic DNA by means of the immunoSEQ Assay, a bias-controlled multiplex PCR. The original methods were these. The number of nucleated cells in each sample was estimated from the amplification of reference gene primers within the assay. Sequence reads were collapsed and filtered to measure the absolute abundance of every unique TCRbeta CDR3 rearrangement. For each sample, productive Simpson clonality was calculated as the square root of Simpson's diversity index across productive rearrangements. This is the immuneACCESS table as TCRdb keeps it, with only in-frame sequences that have V and J called. A part of the clones is gone; compared with another copy, unresolved V genes explain less than half, and the rest is unexplained. The V and J calls and clone size come from that table; D and trimming were worked out from the DNA. In all, the sample holds about 98,000 clones, and about 80% of those were seen once. Around a quarter of the sample is taken by the ten largest.

Worth noting for this clone: It has no known antigen specificity. No much larger clone exists at a distance of one base, and base qualities are not known.

This TCR was recovered from a man between 65 and 85 years old with acute or convalescent COVID-19. Recombination connected TRBV7-2 to TRBJ2-7, with 11 bases in between that match TRBD2. Sequenced material: peripheral blood. The CDR3 corresponds to CASSLPLAGDPYEQYF. At the DNA level, the sequence is TGTGCCAGCAGCCTCCCACTAGCGGGAGACCCATACGAGCAGTACTTC.